This T cell receptor (beta chain) is from a study of cytomegalovirus exposure and HLA in healthy donors. Comment on this clone: Its antigen remains unknown.

General study findings and limits: Diagnosis of cytomegalovirus status made by the classifier reportedly showed high specificity and sensitivity.

TCRdb's table, derived via immunoSEQ multiplex PCR, lists solely in-frame clones and lacks some. The repertoire holds under 80,000 clones, with nearly 95% as singletons. This CDR3 has 15 residues. J gave up 7 bases and V 2 bases, and 9 bases lay outside the gene matches. CDR1 is GTSNPN, CDR2 SVGIG, per germline (reference sequence). The receptor's source is a woman aged 18-29 years in good health and CMV-seronegative. The chain is built from TRBV30 and TRBJ1-5, with 9 bases matching TRBD1. Sequenced sample: PBMCs. The CDR3 sequence is CAWSPGTGNGQPQHF. The CDR3, as DNA: TGTGCCTGGAGTCCCGGGACAGGGAACGGGCAGCCCCAGCATTTT.